This T cell receptor beta chain was observed in a study of beta chain features in type 1 diabetes. Cell sorting via CD45RO/CCR7/CD25/CD127/CD95/CD27 was performed to obtain CD4+ naive, central memory, regulatory and stem cell-like memory cells. Reverse transcription of all isolated RNA meant that expressed TCRB transcripts were sequenced. Sequencing used immunoSEQ multiplex PCR; TCRdb keeps in-frame clones, though not all of them. The sample consists of a few hundred thousand clones, around a fifth of them appearing once. This clone came up a few times. Sequencing was done on a sample of naive CD4+ T cells from blood. This clonotype was sampled from a woman aged 18-35 years in good health.

The DNA for the CDR3 is TGTGCCAGCTCAACAGCGGGAAGGACTACGAGCTCTGGGGCCAACGTCCTGACTTTC. Translation: CASSTAGRTTSSGANVLTF. The J gene is TRBJ2-6, the V gene TRBV18; 7 nucleotides agree with TRBD2. Trimming cost V 5 bases and J 0 bases; bases outside gene matches: 13. Germline values: CDR1 KGHSH, CDR2 LQKENI. CDR3 length: 19 residues.